Below, 25 T cell receptor beta chains from the same sample are listed, as sequenced in a study of T cell changes during pregnancy in multiple sclerosis. Assay: immunoSEQ multiplex PCR; the TCRdb copy retains only in-frame clones and omits some. The sample lists about 70,000 clones, 92% occurring once. The sample consisted of peripheral blood, taken after pregnancy. The source of these receptors is a female donor with multiple sclerosis, enrolled in a pregnancy study.

The chain uses TRBV4-3 and TRBJ2-2; TRBD2 matches 11 bases. Germline V gene data show CDR1 as LGHNA and CDR2 as YSLEER. V lost 1 base to trimming and J lost 5 bases; unmatched junction nucleotides: 12. The CDR3 is made up of 19 amino acids. The CDR3 is CASSQGANSGRAYTGELFF. The CDR3 DNA follows: TGCGCCAGCAGCCAAGGGGCCAATAGCGGGAGGGCGTATACCGGGGAGCTGTTTTTT.

V is TRBV30 and J is TRBJ2-7, with 9 bases identical to TRBD1. The CDR3 extends over 19 amino acids. CDR1 and CDR2 (germline): GTSNPN, SVGIG (reference sequence). V lost 5 bases to trimming and J lost 0 bases; unmatched junction nucleotides: 20. CDR3 loop: CAWDTQVYTGGLFSYEQYF. The CDR3 region has the DNA TGTGCCTGGGACACTCAAGTGTACACAGGGGGCCTTTTCTCCTACGAGCAGTACTTC.

The chain links TRBV28 to TRBJ2-1; 10 bases agree with TRBD2. Trimming cost V 3 bases and J 4 bases; bases outside gene matches: 6. CDR1 MDHEN and CDR2 SYDVKM come from the germline V gene. The CDR3 loop spans 16 amino acids. CDR3 amino acids: CASSLLGLANYNEQFF. The CDR3 nucleotides are TGTGCCAGCAGTTTGCTGGGACTAGCGAATTACAATGAGCAGTTCTTC. The full variable domain, with the rest looked up from reference TRBV28 and TRBJ2-1, is DVKVTQSSRYLVKRTGEKVFLECVQDMDHENMFWYRQDPGLGLRLIYFSYDVKMKEKGDIPEGYSVSREKKERFSLILESASTNQTSMYLCASSLLGLANYNEQFFGPGTRLTVL.

CDR3: CASSEVQGRNQPQHF. CDR3 coding DNA: TGTGCCAGCAGTGAAGTACAGGGTCGAAATCAGCCCCAGCATTTT. The J gene is TRBJ1-5, the V gene TRBV6-1, with a tentative D call TRBD1 (6 bases). This CDR3 has 15 amino acids. Germline loops: CDR1 MNHNS, CDR2 SASEGT. V dropped 1 base and J dropped 4 bases, with 11 bases sitting between them.

In its sample, this clone was seen once. The rearrangement joins TRBV19 to TRBJ2-1, with D possibly matching TRBD1 (6 bases). V was cut by 4 bases and J by 4 bases, with 11 bases left in between. The CDR3 spans 14 residues. Germline-derived CDR1 and CDR2 are LNHDA and SQIVND (reference sequence). CDR3 protein: CASSRPTGYNEQFF. CDR3 coding DNA: TGTGCCAGTAGTAGACCAACAGGGTACAATGAGCAGTTCTTC.

The chain uses TRBV4-3 and TRBJ2-7; TRBD2 matches at 8 bases. The germline V gene has CDR1 LGHNA and CDR2 YSLEER. J was trimmed by 3 bases and V by 0 bases; bases with no gene match: 4. The CDR3 sequence is 15 residues long. The CDR3 bases are TGCGCCAGCAGCCAAGACGGGGGGGCAGGCTACGAGCAGTACTTC. Protein product: CASSQDGGAGYEQYF.

The rearrangement joins TRBV5-1 to TRBJ1-1, with a tentative D call TRBD1 (5 bases). CDR1 and CDR2 (germline): SGHRS, YFSETQ. The V and J ends lost 4 bases and 0 bases respectively, with 13 bases between them. This CDR3 has 15 residues. CDR3: CASSRPDSLNTEAFF. The CDR3 nucleotides are TGCGCCAGCAGCCGTCCCGACAGTTTGAACACTGAAGCTTTCTTT.

CDR3 DNA sequence: TGTGCCAGCTCATCCTCTTCCCCAGGGAATCAGCCCCAGCATTTT. It translates to CASSSSSPGNQPQHF. V gene TRBV18 combines with J gene TRBJ1-5; D may be TRBD1 (5 bases). V lost 5 bases to trimming and J lost 4 bases, with 15 bases between them. The CDR3 covers 15 residues. Per the germline V gene, CDR1 is KGHSH and CDR2 is LQKENI.

The rearrangement uses TRBV18 and TRBJ2-7, with 8 bases fitting TRBD1. Germline assignment: CDR1 KGHSH and CDR2 LQKENI. V lost 3 bases, J lost 6 bases, and 4 bases stayed unmatched. The CDR3 consists of 13 residues. This CDR3 is CASSPRTGTEQYF. CDR3 nucleotide sequence: TGTGCCAGCTCACCCCGGACAGGGACCGAGCAGTACTTC.

The chain has TRBV5-1 and TRBJ2-3; tentative D call: TRBD1 (6 bases). Germline V gives CDR1 SGHRS, CDR2 YFSETQ. Between the trimmed V and J ends, which lost 4 bases and 3 bases, there was a span of 12 bases. This CDR3 region has 14 residues. The CDR3 loop reads CASSGLTGTDTQYF. The DNA for the CDR3 is TGCGCCAGCAGCGGCCTAACAGGGACAGATACGCAGTATTTT. Looking up the rest from reference TRBV5-1 and TRBJ2-3 gives the full variable domain: KAGVTQTPRYLIKTRGQQVTLSCSPISGHRSVSWYQQTPGQGLQFLFEYFSETQRNKGNFPGRFSGRQFSNSRSEMNVSTLELGDSALYLCASSGLTGTDTQYFGPGTRLTVL.

The rearrangement uses TRBV27 and TRBJ2-1; 13 nucleotides agree with TRBD2. V trimming: 4 bases; J trimming: 5 bases; junction bases outside the gene matches: 2. The CDR3 sequence is 15 residues long. The germline CDR1 and CDR2 sequences are MNHEY and SMNVEV (reference sequence). CDR3 nucleotide sequence: TGTGCCAGCAGTTCTGGGACTAGCGGGAACAATGAGCAGTTCTTC. Translated, it gives CASSSGTSGNNEQFF.

The chain joins TRBV4-3 to TRBJ1-2; 7 bases are shared with TRBD1. Germline V gene sequence: CDR1 LGHNA, CDR2 YSLEER. The CDR3 totals 14 residues. J lost 6 bases, V lost 4 bases, and 8 bases had no gene match. CDR3 sequence: CASSRTRGQHGYTF. The CDR3 bases are TGCGCCAGCAGCCGAACGCGGGGACAGCATGGCTACACCTTC.

The chain employs TRBV5-4 and TRBJ1-1, with 8 bases fitting TRBD1. V lost 2 bases and J lost 3; bases outside the gene matches: 6. The CDR3 runs 15 residues. Germline-derived CDR1 and CDR2 are SGHNT and YYREEE (reference sequence). The CDR3 region has the DNA TGTGCCAGCAGCTTACCAGGGGGCCGGTACACTGAAGCTTTCTTT. It is translated as CASSLPGGRYTEAFF.

The CDR3 bases are TGTGCCAGCAGTTTGACAGGGGGCTACGAGCAGTACTTC. This codes for CASSLTGGYEQYF. The chain recombines TRBV28 with TRBJ2-7; TRBD1 matches at 9 bases. J lost 3 bases, V lost 3 bases, and 0 bases had no gene match. CDR3 length equals 13 residues. Germline CDR1 MDHEN, CDR2 SYDVKM.

This chain connects TRBV5-1 to TRBJ1-4, with D hard to call. The germline V gene has CDR1 SGHRS and CDR2 YFSETQ. The CDR3 loop spans 15 amino acids. V gave up 0 bases and J gave up 3 bases, with 9 bases separating them. In DNA, the CDR3 is TGCGCCAGCAGCTTGGCCGGGGTCTCTAATGAAAAACTGTTTTTT. As protein: CASSLAGVSNEKLFF.

J is TRBJ2-2 and V is TRBV7-2, with D possibly being TRBD2 (5 bases). V was cut by 5 bases and J by 9 bases, with 10 bases left in between. CDR1 SGHTA and CDR2 FQGNSA come from the germline V gene. The CDR3 is 12 residues long. CDR3 coding DNA: TGTGCCAGCAGCACTGGGGAGCGGGAGCTGTTTTTT. It yields the protein CASSTGERELFF.

J is TRBJ2-3 and V is TRBV29-1; 7 nucleotides align to TRBD2. The CDR3 has 14 amino acids. Germline V gene sequence: CDR1 SQVTM, CDR2 ANQGSEA. Trimming cost V 1 base and J 4 bases; bases outside gene matches: 5. CDR3 sequence (DNA): TGCAGCGTTGAAGGTGGTCGGGAGGCAGATACGCAGTATTTT. This codes for CSVEGGREADTQYF.

The chain joins TRBV5-4 to TRBJ1-3; tentatively, D is TRBD1 (5 bases). Trimming cost V 6 bases and J 0 bases, with 13 bases left between them. Germline loops: CDR1 SGHNT, CDR2 YYREEE (reference sequence). The CDR3 has 15 residues. CDR3 loop: CASTWEGTSGNTIYF. As DNA, the CDR3 is TGTGCCAGCACCTGGGAGGGGACCTCTGGAAACACCATATATTTT.

V gene TRBV19 combines with J gene TRBJ2-1, with 7 bases identical to TRBD1. V gave up 4 bases and J gave up 5 bases; unmatched junction bases: 8. Per the germline V gene, CDR1 is LNHDA and CDR2 is SQIVND (reference sequence). The CDR3 is 15 amino acids. The CDR3 sequence is CASSTSGTANNEQFF. The CDR3 DNA follows: TGTGCCAGTAGTACCTCCGGGACAGCGAACAATGAGCAGTTCTTC.

The chain couples TRBV30 to TRBJ2-1; the match to TRBD2 covers 11 bases. This CDR3 has 15 residues. V was clipped by 3 bases and J by 4 bases; unmatched bases: 5. From germline, CDR1 is GTSNPN and CDR2 SVGIG (reference sequence). CDR3 sequence: CAWRPTSGTYNEQFF. The CDR3 nucleotides are TGTGCCTGGAGACCGACTAGCGGGACTTACAATGAGCAGTTCTTC.

The V call is TRBV18, the J call TRBJ1-1; no reliable D call. Germline V gene data show CDR1 as KGHSH and CDR2 as LQKENI. CDR3 length: 15 residues. V lost 0 bases and J 5 bases, leaving 13 bases between the germline ends. The CDR3 region is CASSPPGAGWTEAFF. As DNA, the CDR3 is TGTGCCAGCTCACCACCTGGCGCAGGATGGACTGAAGCTTTCTTT. Looking up the rest from reference TRBV18 and TRBJ1-1 gives the full variable domain: NAGVMQNPRHLVRRRGQEARLRCSPMKGHSHVYWYRQLPEEGLKFMVYLQKENIIDESGMPKERFSAEFPKEGPSILRIQQVVRGDSAAYFCASSPPGAGWTEAFFGQGTRLTVV.

The genes are TRBV28 and TRBJ1-1; D might be TRBD1 (6 bases). V lost 6 bases and J lost 8, with 10 bases in between. The CDR3 extends over 11 amino acids. Per germline, CDR1 MDHEN and CDR2 SYDVKM. Here the CDR3 DNA reads TGTGCCAGCAGGCGTCAGGGGGAAGCTTTCTTT. Its translation: CASRRQGEAFF.

This clone was seen a few times. V usage is TRBV20-1 and J usage is TRBJ1-1, with D unclear. V was clipped by 2 bases and J by 7 bases, with 5 bases between them. Germline V gene data show CDR1 as DFQATT and CDR2 as SNEGSKA (reference sequence). The CDR3 sequence is 10 residues long. CDR3 bases: TGCAGTGCTAGATGGAGTGAAGCTTTCTTT. Translating gives CSARWSEAFF.

The CDR3 DNA is TGCGCCAGCAGCTACGGGAGCGGAAGCACAGATACGCAGTATTTT. Protein product: CASSYGSGSTDTQYF. This chain connects TRBV5-1 to TRBJ2-3; TRBD2 is a possible D gene (6 bases). Trimming stripped 3 bases from V and 0 bases from J, with 11 bases between. Germline loops: CDR1 SGHRS, CDR2 YFSETQ. This CDR3 has 15 residues.

The V gene is TRBV5-4, the J gene TRBJ2-5; TRBD1 is a possible D gene (5 bases). Germline CDR1 reads SGHNT; CDR2 reads YYREEE (reference sequence). The CDR3 extends over 13 amino acids. The germline V and J ends were trimmed by 3 bases and 0 bases, with 6 bases remaining between them. Here the CDR3 DNA reads TGTGCCAGCAGCTGGGGCTACCAAGAGACCCAGTACTTC. Translated, it gives CASSWGYQETQYF.